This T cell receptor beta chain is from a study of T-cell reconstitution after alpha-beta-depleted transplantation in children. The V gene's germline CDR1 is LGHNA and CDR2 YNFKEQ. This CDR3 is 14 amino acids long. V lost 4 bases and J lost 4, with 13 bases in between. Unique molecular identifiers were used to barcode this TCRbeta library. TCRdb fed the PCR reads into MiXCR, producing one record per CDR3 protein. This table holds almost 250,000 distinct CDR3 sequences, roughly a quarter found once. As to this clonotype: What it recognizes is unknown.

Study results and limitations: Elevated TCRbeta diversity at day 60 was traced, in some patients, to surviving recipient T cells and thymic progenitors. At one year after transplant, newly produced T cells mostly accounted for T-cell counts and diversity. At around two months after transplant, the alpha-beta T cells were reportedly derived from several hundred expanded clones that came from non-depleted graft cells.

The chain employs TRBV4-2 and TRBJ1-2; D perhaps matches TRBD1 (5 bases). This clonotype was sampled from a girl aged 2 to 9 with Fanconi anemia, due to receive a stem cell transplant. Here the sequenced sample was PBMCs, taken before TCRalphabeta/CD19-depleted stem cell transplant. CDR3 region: CASSLIADIYGYTF. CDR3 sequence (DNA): TGTGCCAGCAGCCTTATCGCGGACATCTATGGCTACACCTTC.